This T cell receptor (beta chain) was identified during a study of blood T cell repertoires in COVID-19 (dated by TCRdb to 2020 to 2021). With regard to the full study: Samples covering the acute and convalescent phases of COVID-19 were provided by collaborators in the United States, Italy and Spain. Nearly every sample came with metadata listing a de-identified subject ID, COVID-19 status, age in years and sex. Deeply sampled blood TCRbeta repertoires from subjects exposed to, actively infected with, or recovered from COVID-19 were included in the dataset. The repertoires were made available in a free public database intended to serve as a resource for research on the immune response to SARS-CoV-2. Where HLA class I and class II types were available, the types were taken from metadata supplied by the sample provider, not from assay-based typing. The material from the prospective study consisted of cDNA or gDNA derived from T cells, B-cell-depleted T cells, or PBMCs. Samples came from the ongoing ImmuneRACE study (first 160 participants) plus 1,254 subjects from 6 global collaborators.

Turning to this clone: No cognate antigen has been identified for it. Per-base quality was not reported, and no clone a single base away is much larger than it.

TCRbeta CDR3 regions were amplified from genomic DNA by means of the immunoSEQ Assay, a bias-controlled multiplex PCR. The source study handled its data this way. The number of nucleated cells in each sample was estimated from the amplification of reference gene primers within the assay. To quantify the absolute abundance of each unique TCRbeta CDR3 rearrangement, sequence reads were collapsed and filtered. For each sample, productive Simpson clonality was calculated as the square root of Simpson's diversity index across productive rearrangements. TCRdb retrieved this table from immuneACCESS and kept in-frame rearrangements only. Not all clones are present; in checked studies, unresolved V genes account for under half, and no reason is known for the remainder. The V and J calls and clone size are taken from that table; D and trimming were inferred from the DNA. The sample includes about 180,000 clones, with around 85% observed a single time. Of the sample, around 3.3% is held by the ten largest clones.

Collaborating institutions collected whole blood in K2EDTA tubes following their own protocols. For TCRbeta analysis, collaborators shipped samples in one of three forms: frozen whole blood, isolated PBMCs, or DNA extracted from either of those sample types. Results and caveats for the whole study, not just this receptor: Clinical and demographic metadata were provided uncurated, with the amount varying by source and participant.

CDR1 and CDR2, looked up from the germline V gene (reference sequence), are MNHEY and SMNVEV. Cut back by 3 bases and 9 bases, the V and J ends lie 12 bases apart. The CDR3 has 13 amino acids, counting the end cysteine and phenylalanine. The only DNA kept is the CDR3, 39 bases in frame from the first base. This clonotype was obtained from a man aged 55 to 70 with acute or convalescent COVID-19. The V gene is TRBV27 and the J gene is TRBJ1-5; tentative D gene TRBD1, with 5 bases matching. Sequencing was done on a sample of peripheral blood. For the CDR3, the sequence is CASSLAGGGPQHF. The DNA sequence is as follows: TGTGCCAGCAGTTTGGCCGGGGGGGGGCCCCAGCATTTT.